This T cell receptor (beta chain) was documented in a study of CD8 T cells in Susac syndrome. CD8+ and CD4+ T cells circulating in blood were sequenced for TCR beta. TEMRA cells were FACS-enriched, with CD8+ and CD4+ T cells isolated negatively. Germline CDR1 is DFQATT and CDR2 is SNEGSKA (reference sequence). Deletions cut 6 bases from V and 4 bases from J, with 15 bases between. The CDR3 contains 13 residues. RNA amounts of 0.5 to 1 ug underwent reverse transcription with random hexamers. The TCR beta CDR3 was amplified by immunoSEQ multiplex PCR across 54 Vbeta, 13 Jbeta. TCRdb re-called the immunoSEQ multiplex PCR reads with MiXCR, one entry per CDR3 protein. The sample holds 150,000 to 190,000 distinct CDR3 sequences, nearly 97% seen once.

The sequencing input was CD8+ T cells from PBMCs. This receptor was taken from a human donor with multiple sclerosis. This rearrangement joins TRBV20-1 to TRBJ1-1; D possibly corresponds to TRBD1 (5 bases). This chain's CDR3 is CSAIGRGGTEAFF. The DNA for the CDR3 is TGCAGTGCCATAGGACGGGGCGGCACTGAAGCTTTCTTT.